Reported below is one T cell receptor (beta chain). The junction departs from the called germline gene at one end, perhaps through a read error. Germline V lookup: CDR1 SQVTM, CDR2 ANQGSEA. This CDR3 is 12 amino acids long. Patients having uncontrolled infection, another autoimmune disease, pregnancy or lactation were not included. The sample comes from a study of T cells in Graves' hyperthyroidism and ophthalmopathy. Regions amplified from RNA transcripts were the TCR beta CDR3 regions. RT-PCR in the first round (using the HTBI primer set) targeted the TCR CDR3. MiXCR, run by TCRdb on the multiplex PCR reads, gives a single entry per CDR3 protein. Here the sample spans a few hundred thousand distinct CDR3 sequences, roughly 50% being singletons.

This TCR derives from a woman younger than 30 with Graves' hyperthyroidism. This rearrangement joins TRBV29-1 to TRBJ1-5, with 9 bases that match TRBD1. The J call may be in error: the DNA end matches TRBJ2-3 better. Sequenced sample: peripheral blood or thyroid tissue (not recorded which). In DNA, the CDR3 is TGCAGCGATGAAGGGACAGGGGATACGCAGTATTTT. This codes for CSDEGTGDTQYF.